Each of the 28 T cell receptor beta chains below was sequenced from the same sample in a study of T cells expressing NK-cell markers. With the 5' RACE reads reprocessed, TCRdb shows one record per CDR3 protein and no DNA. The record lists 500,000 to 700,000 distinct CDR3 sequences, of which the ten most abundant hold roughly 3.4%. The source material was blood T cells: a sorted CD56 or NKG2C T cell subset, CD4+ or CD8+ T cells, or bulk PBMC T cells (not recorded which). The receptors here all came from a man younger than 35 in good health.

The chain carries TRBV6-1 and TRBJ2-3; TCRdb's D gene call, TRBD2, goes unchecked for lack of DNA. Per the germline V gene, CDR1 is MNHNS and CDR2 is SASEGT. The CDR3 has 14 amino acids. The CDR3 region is CASRGGSGPDTQYF.

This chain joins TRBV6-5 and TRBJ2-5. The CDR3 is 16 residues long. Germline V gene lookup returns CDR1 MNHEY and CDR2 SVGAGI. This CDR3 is CASSYSTPRYQETQYF.

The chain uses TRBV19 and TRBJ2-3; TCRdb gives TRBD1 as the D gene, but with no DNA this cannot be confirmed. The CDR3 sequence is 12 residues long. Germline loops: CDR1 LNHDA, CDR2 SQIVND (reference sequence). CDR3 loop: CASSEPGGSQYF.

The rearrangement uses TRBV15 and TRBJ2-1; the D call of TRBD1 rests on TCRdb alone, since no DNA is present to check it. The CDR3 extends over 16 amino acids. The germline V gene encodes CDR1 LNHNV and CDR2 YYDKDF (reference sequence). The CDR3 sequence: CATSSIRDPRGDEQFF.

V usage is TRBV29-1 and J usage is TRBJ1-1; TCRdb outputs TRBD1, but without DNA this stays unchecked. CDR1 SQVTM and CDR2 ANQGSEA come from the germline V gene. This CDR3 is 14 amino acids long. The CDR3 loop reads CSVEGRSGASEAFF.

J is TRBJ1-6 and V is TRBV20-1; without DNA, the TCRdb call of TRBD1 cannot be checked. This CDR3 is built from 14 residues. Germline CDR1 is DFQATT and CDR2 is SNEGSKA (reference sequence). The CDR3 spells CSARVGQFNSPLHF.

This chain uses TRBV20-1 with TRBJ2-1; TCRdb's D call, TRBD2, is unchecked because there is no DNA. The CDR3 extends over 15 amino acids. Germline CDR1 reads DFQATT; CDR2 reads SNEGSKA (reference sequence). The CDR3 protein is CSARDKTSGKNEQFF.

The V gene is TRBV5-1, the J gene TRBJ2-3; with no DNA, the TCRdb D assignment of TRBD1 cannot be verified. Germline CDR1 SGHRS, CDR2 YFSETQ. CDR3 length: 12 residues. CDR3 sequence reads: CASGTGADTQYF.

The CDR3: CSVAYVGQGLRYEAFF. The chain links TRBV29-1 to TRBJ1-1; as DNA is missing, the TRBD1 call by TCRdb cannot be tested. Germline V lookup: CDR1 SQVTM, CDR2 ANQGSEA. This CDR3 is built from 16 residues.

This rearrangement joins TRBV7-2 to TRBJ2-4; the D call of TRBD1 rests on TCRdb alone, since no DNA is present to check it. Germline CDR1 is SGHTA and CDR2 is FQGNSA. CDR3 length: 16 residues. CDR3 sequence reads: CASRRTDRGAKNIQYF. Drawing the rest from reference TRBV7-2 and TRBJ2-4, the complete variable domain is GAGVSQSPSNKVTEKGKDVELRCDPISGHTALYWYRQSLGQGLEFLIYFQGNSAPDKSGLPSDRFSAERTGGSVSTLTIQRTQQEDSAVYLCASRRTDRGAKNIQYFGAGTRLSVL.

CDR3 sequence: CASSVSSSHEQFF. V gene TRBV7-9 combines with J gene TRBJ2-1; as DNA is missing, the TRBD2 call by TCRdb cannot be tested. The CDR3 consists of 13 residues. Germline CDR1 and CDR2: SEHNR and FQNEAQ (reference sequence).

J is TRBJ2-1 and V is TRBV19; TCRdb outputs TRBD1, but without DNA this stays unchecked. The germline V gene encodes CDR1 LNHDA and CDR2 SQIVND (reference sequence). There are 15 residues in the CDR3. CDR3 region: CASSNPGAVYNEQFF.

The CDR3 sequence is CASRDDFLSNQPQHF. V and J are TRBV2 and TRBJ1-5. CDR1 is SNHLY and CDR2 is FYNNEI in the germline V gene. The CDR3 loop spans 15 amino acids.

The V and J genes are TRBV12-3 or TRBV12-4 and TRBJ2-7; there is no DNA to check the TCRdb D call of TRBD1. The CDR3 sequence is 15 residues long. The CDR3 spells CASSRSGQINYEQYF.

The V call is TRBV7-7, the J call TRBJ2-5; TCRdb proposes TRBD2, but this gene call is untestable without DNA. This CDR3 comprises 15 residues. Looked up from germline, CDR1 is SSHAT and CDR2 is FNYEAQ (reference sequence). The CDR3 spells CASSLGTSGQETQYF. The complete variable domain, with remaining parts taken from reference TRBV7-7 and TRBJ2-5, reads GAGVSQSPRYKVTKRGQDVTLRCDPISSHATLYWYQQALGQGPEFLTYFNYEAQPDKSGLPSDRFSAERPEGSISTLTIQRTEQRDSAMYRCASSLGTSGQETQYFGPGTRLLVL.

The CDR3 protein is CASSYRGQGTYEQYF. V is TRBV6-5 and J is TRBJ2-7; there is no DNA to check the TCRdb D call of TRBD1. The length of the CDR3 is 15 residues. Germline V gene data show CDR1 as MNHEY and CDR2 as SVGAGI.

This CDR3 reads CASSQVAFNTGELFF. V usage is TRBV4-1 and J usage is TRBJ2-2. This CDR3 contains 15 residues. Per germline, CDR1 MGHRA and CDR2 YSYEKL.

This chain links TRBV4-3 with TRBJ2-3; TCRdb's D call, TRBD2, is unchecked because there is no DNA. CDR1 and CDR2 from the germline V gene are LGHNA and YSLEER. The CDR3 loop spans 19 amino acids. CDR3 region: CASSQGSSGLAGFTDTQYF.

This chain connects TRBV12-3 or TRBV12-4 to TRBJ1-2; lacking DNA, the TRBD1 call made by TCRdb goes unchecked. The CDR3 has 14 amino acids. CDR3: CASSVAGTHYGYTF.

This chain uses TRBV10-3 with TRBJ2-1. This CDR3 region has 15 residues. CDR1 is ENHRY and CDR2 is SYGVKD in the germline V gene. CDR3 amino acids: CAISEPHTGKNEQFF.

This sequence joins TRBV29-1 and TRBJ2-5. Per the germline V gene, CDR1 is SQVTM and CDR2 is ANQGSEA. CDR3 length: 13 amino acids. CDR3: CSVGSVVQETQYF.

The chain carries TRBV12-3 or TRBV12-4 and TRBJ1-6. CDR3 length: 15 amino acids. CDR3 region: CASSPTRGALSPLHF.

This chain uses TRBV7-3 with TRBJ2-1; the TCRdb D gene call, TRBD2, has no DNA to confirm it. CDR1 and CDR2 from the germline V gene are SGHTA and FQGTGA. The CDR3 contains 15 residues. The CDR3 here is CASSLQGTSGEEQFF.

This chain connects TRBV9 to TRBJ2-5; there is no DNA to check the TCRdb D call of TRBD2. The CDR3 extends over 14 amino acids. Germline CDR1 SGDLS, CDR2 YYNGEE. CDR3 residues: CASSPRRGEETQYF.

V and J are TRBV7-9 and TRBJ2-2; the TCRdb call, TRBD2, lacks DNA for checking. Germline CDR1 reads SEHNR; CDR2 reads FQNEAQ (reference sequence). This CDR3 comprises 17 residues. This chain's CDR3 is CASSSEGLAVNTGELFF.

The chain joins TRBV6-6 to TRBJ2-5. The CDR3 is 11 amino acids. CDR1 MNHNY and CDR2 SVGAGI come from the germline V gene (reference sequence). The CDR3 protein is CASIEEETQYF.

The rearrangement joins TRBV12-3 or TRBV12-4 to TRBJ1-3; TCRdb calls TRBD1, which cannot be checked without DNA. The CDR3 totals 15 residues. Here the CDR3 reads CASSFLGGVGNTIYF.

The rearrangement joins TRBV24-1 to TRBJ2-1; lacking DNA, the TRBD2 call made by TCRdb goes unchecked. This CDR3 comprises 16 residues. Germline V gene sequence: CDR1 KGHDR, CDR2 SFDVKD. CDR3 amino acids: CATSDLSGDQNNEQFF.